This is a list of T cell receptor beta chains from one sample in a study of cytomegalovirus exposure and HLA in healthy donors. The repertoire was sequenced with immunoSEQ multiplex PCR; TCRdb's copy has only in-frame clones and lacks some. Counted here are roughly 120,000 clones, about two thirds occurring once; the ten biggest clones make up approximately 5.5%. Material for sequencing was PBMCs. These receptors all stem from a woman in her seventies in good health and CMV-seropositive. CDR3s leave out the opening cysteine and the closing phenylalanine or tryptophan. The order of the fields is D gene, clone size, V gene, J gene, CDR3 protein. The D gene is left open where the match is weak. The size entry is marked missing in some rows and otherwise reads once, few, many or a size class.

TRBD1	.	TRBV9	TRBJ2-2	ASSGTELTTGELF
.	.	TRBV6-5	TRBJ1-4	ASGPGQPTGEKLF
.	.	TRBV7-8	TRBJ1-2	ASSYMENYGYT
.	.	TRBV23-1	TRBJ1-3	ASSQSPGRNTIY
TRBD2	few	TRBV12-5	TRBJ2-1	ASAVAGGANEQF
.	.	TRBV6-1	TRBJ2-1	ASSRTVHSYNEQF
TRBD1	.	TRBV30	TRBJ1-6	AWTWDRDSPLH
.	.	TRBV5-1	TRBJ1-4	ASRQDATNEKLF
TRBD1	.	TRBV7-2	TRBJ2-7	ASSPLTGNYEQY
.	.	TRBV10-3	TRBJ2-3	AISEAAGVSRDTQY